What follows describes a single T cell receptor (beta chain). This sample is part of a study of identifying expanded T cells in peripheral blood. V lost 6 bases to trimming and J lost 5 bases, with 10 bases between them. The CDR3 loop spans 12 amino acids. CDR1 is MNHEY and CDR2 is SMNVEV in the germline V gene (reference sequence). Measured with immunoSEQ multiplex PCR; TCRdb has only the in-frame clones, and not every one. Of under 85,000 clones listed, about 83% are singletons. Sequenced: blood. The rearrangement uses TRBV27 and TRBJ2-5; D unclear. This clonotype was sampled from a person aged 18 to 75 in good health. The CDR3 reads CASSPFGETQYF. The DNA for the CDR3 is TGTGCCAGCAGCCCCTTCGGGGAGACCCAGTACTTC.